This T cell receptor (beta chain) was sequenced in a study of chronic HIV infection and antiretroviral therapy (dated by TCRdb to between 2015 and 2017). This clonotype was seen repeatedly, ten times or more. Its binding antigen is unknown. No clone much larger than this one lies a single base away; base qualities are absent. Receptors were amplified or captured by 5' RACE. This sample was sequenced with an Illumina MiSeq. TCRdb passed the public sequencing reads through fastp at Q25 and MiXCR, retaining productive beta sequences. Every entry covers one CDR3 protein and lists the most common genes and DNA from its rows. For this sample there are tens of thousands of distinct CDR3 sequences; about 8.6% appear just once. 2.5% of the sample goes to the ten largest clones. The sequence was collected from an adult who had HIV and had not received antiretroviral therapy, or was an uninfected healthy control (not recorded which). Sequenced sample: peripheral blood.

In nucleotides, the sequence is TGCAGCGTGGGGGTAGGCGGGACAAGCTCCTACAATGAGCAGTTCTTC. The resulting protein is CSVGVGGTSSYNEQFF. The chain joins TRBV29-1 to TRBJ2-1, with the D assignment possibly TRBD1 or TRBD2, given 6 matching bases for each. Looking up the germline V gene yields CDR1 SQVTM and CDR2 ANQGSEA. From cysteine to phenylalanine, the CDR3 is 16 amino acids long. The only DNA kept is the CDR3, 48 bases in frame from the first base. V lost 6 bases and J lost 0 bases; the stretch between them is 18 bases long.